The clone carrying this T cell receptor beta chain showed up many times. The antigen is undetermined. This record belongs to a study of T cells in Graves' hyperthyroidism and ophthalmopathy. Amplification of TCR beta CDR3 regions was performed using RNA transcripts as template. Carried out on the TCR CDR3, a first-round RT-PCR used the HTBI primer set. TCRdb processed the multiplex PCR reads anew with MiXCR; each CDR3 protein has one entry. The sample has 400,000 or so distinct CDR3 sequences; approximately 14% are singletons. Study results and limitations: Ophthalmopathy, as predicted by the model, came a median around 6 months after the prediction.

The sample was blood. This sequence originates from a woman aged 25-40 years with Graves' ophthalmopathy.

For the CDR3, the DNA is TGCGCCAGCAGCTTGGACGTGGCCGGGGAGCTGTTTTTT. Protein sequence: CASSLDVAGELFF. The chain employs TRBV5-1 and TRBJ2-2; no firm D call. Germline CDR1 and CDR2: SGHRS and YFSETQ. This CDR3 is 13 amino acids long. V dropped 0 bases and J dropped 6 bases, with 6 bases sitting between them.